This T cell receptor (beta chain) emerged from a study of control samples from healthy donors and cancer patients. Germline loops: CDR1 SGDLS, CDR2 YYNGEE. CDR3 size: 15 residues. V dropped 3 bases and J dropped 8; count of bases not matched to a gene: 10. Concerning this clone itself: At the DNA level, this CDR3 is encoded by other sequences in the same sample as well.

Here immunoSEQ multiplex PCR was the method, and the copy in TCRdb shows in-frame clones only, minus some. The sample consists of about 160,000 clones, about 94% of them appearing once. The rearrangement joins TRBV9 to TRBJ2-4, with 8 bases lining up with TRBD2. The sequencing sample was made of blood. This sequence was found in a woman aged 40-49 years in good health. The CDR3 loop reads CASSAGDGGADIQYF. The DNA of the CDR3 is TGTGCCAGCAGCGCGGGGGACGGGGGGGCGGACATTCAGTACTTC. Using reference TRBV9 and TRBJ2-4 for the parts outside the CDR3, the full variable domain is DSGVTQTPKHLITATGQRVTLRCSPRSGDLSVYWYQQSLDQGLQFLIQYYNGEERAKGNILERFSAQQFPDLHSELNLSSLELGDSALYFCASSAGDGGADIQYFGAGTRLSVL.